What follows is one T cell receptor (beta chain) and its context. This clonotype came up many times. The antigen it binds to is not known. Per-base qualities were not stored, and no clone one base away is much larger. This sample was taken from a study of early T cells in non-severe SARS-CoV-2 infection (TCRdb year 2021). With respect to the entire study: TCR sequencing used bulk RNA from unsorted whole blood, so alpha and beta chains could not be paired.

The study was a case-control design nested within a healthcare worker cohort in London, UK, with weekly nasopharyngeal swab PCR tests and blood sampling. Healthcare workers were recruited during the week of the UK lockdown, between 23 and 31 March 2020, and followed weekly for up to 16 weeks. Its CDR3 holds 15 amino acids, cysteine through phenylalanine. Kept here is only the CDR3 DNA, which spans 45 bases and is read in frame from base 1. Taken from the germline V gene, the CDR1 and CDR2 loops are KGHDR and SFDVKD. V drops 3 bases and J drops 1 base, leaving 12 bases in between. Receptor libraries were prepared by 5' RACE. Sequenced on a NextSeq 500. To correct for sequencing error and PCR bias, the TCR library protocol tagged individual cDNA molecules with unique molecular identifiers. TCR alpha and beta chains were both sequenced, and the abundances of alpha and beta sequences in each sample were closely correlated with each other. The study's processing was this. Decombinator V4 was used to perform V gene, J gene and CDR3 annotation of TCR sequences. TCRs were defined as expanded if a significant change between any two time points was detected under a Poisson model with p below 0.0001. TCR abundances were normalised to the total number of TCRs sequenced per sample and expressed as counts per million. TRAV1-2 paired with TRAJ12, TRAJ20 or TRAJ33 defined MAIT TCRs, while TRAV10 paired with TRAJ18 defined iNKT TCRs. VDJdb, accessed on 1 November 2021, was searched for TCRs annotated for CMV, EBV and SARS-CoV-2, and TCRs annotated for more than one antigen were excluded. In TCRdb, the public reads were trimmed at Q25 with fastp and aligned with MiXCR, with productive beta chains retained. Entries are consolidated by CDR3 protein sequence, retaining the most common genes and DNA. The V and J calls here are based on TCRdb, not the publication. The sample table shows over 25,000 distinct CDR3 sequences, and around 7% are seen once. The leading ten clones occupy roughly 4% of the sample.

Study-level results and caveats: Matching against VDJdb was skewed toward anti-spike CD8 responses, likely underestimated virus-specific expansions, and missed private and CD4 specificities.

The sequencing sample was made of whole blood. This receptor chain uses TRBV24-1 and TRBJ2-7; possibly the D gene is TRBD1, per 5 matching bases. The receptor was derived from an adult who was a healthcare worker with PCR-confirmed SARS-CoV-2 infection or an uninfected control (not recorded which). The CDR3 protein sequence reads: CATSDGQGSSYEQYF. The DNA is TGTGCCACCAGTGATGGGCAGGGTTCATCCTACGAGCAGTACTTC.